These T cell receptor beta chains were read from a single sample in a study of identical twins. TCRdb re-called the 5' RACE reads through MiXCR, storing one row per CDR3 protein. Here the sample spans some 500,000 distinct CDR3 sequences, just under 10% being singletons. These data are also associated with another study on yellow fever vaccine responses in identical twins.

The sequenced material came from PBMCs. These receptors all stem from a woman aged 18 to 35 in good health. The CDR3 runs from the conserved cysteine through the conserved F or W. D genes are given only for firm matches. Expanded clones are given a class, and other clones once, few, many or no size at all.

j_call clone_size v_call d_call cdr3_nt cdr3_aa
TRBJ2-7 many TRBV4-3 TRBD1 TGCGCCAGCAGCCAAGATGTTCCTGGGACAGGGGGCTCCGAGCAGTACTTC CASSQDVPGTGGSEQYF
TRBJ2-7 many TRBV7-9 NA TGTGCCAGCAGCCTCCCGGGGCCAACTATCTACGAGCAGTACTTC CASSLPGPTIYEQYF
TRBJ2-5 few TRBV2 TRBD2 TGTGCCAGCACCAACCCCAAAGCCCTAGCGGAGTCGCAAGAGACCCAGTACTTC CASTNPKALAESQETQYF
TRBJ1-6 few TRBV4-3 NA TGCGCCAGCAGCCAAGAAAAGGAGTATAATTCACCCCTCCACTTT CASSQEKEYNSPLHF
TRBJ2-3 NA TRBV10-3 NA TGTGCCATCAGTGAGTTGAGGGGTTCATTTACAGATACGCAGTATTTT CAISELRGSFTDTQYF
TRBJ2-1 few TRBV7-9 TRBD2 TGTGCCAGCAGCTTCGGGGGGGCCAACTCCTACAATGAGCAGTTCTTC CASSFGGANSYNEQFF
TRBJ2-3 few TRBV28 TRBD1 TGTGCCAGCAGCCGGGCCGCGACAGGGGCCGCTACGCAGTATTTT CASSRAATGAATQYF
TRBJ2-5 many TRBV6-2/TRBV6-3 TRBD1 TGTGCCAGCAGTCCACCGGGACAGCAAGAGACCCAGTACTTC CASSPPGQQETQYF
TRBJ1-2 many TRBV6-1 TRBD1 TGTGCCAGCAACCCAAGACAGGGCCGTTCGGCTGGTGGCTACACCTTC CASNPRQGRSAGGYTF
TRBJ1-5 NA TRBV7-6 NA TGTGCCAGCAGCCCTATGGACAGAGAGGATCAGCCCCAGCATTTT CASSPMDREDQPQHF
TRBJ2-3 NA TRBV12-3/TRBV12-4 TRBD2 TGTGCCAGCAGCCTAACTAGCGGGGACACAGATACGCAGTATTTT CASSLTSGDTDTQYF
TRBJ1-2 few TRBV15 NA TGTGCCACCAGCTCTGGACCCTACCGGGCGGGGGGCTACACCTTC CATSSGPYRAGGYTF
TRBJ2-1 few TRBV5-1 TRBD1 TGCGCCAGCAGCAAGGGACAGGGGGTAATCAATGAGCAGTTCTTC CASSKGQGVINEQFF
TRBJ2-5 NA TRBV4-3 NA TGCGCCAGCAGCCAAGGGTTTCAGGGGATGGAGACCCAGTACTTC CASSQGFQGMETQYF
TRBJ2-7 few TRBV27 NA TGTGCCAGCAGTTTAGTAGGGACACTCTCCTACGAGCAGTACTTC CASSLVGTLSYEQYF
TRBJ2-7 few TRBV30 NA TGTGCCTGGAGCGCCCTTGTCGGCGTTTACGAGCAGTACTTC CAWSALVGVYEQYF
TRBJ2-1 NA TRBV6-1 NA TGTGCCAGCAGGGCTACAAGACAAGGGACCGAGCAGTTCTTC CASRATRQGTEQFF
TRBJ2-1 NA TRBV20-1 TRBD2 TGCAGTGCTACACTAGCGGGAGCCGGTGAGCAGTTCTTC CSATLAGAGEQFF
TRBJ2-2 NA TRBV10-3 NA TGTGCCATCACCGCGACAGTAGCCACCGGGGAGCTGTTTTTT CAITATVATGELFF
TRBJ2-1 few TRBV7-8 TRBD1 TGTGCCAGCAGCTTCCGGGACAGGGGAATTGATGAGCAGTTCTTC CASSFRDRGIDEQFF
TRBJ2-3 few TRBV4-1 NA TGCGCCAGCAGCCAAGGATTCGCCCCAGATACGCAGTATTTT CASSQGFAPDTQYF
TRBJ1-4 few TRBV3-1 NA TGTGCCAGCAGGCTGGGTGGGAGCGAAAAACTGTTTTTT CASRLGGSEKLFF
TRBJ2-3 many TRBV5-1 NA TGCGCCAGCAGCCCTTACACTAGCACAGATACGCAGTATTTT CASSPYTSTDTQYF
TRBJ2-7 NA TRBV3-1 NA TGTGCCAGCAGCCCCCCGACCAGCACCCTCTACGAGCAGTACTTC CASSPPTSTLYEQYF
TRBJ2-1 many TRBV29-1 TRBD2 TGCAGCGTTGTTAGCGGGGGGAGTTACAATGAGCAGTTCTTC CSVVSGGSYNEQFF
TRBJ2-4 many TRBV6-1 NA TGTGCCAGCAGTCTGGGGGGAACCAAAAACATTCAGTACTTC CASSLGGTKNIQYF
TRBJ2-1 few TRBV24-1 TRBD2 TGTGCCACCAGTGATTTGCCTAATGAATCGGGAGGGAAGGGTGAGCAGTTCTTC CATSDLPNESGGKGEQFF
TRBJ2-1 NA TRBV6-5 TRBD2 TGTGCCAGCAGTTACACATTAGCGGGAGGGAGTCCTGGTGAGCAGTTCTTC CASSYTLAGGSPGEQFF
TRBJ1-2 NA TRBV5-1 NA TGCGCCAGCAGCACGGACAGCGTCTATGGCTACACCTTC CASSTDSVYGYTF
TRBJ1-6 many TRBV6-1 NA TGTGCCAGCAGCCGCCGGACGGCGAATTCACCCCTCCACTTT CASSRRTANSPLHF
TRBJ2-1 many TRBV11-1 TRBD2 TGTGCCAGCAGCTCCGGGACTAGGGTCTACAATGAGCAGTTCTTC CASSSGTRVYNEQFF
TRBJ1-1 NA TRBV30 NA TGTGCCTGGAGTGTCCAGGAGAACACTGAAGCTTTCTTT CAWSVQENTEAFF
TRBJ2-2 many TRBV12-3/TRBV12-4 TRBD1 TGTGCCAGCAGTTTAGGGACAGGGCCCCCCGGGGAGCTGTTTTTT CASSLGTGPPGELFF
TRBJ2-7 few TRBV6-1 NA TGTGCCAGCACCCCTGGGGGCCAAGGGGCGGGCTCCTACGAGCAGTACTTC CASTPGGQGAGSYEQYF
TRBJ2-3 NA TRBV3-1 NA TGTGCCAGCAGCCAGCCCGAATCGACCCCCCCTACGCAGTATTTT CASSQPESTPPTQYF
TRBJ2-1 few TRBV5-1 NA TGCGCCAGCAGCGCCGAGTTGGTTGACAATGAGCAGTTCTTC CASSAELVDNEQFF
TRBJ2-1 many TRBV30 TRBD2 TGTGCCTGGGGGACCAGCGGGAGGGTCAATGAGCAGTTCTTC CAWGTSGRVNEQFF
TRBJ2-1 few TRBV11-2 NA TGTGCCAGCAGCTTAGATCCGCGGCCCTCCCCATACGCGTACAATGAGCAGTTCTTC CASSLDPRPSPYAYNEQFF
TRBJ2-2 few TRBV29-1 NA TGCAGCGTTGAGGATTCAGACACCGGGGAGCTGTTTTTT CSVEDSDTGELFF
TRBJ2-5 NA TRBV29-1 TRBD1 TGCAGCGTTGAACCGGACAGGGGGGAGACCCAGTACTTC CSVEPDRGETQYF
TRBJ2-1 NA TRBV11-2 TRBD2 TGTGCCAGCGTGGTACTGCGGGGGGGCAATGAGCAGTTCTTC CASVVLRGGNEQFF
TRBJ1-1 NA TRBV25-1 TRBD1 TGTGCCAGCAGTCCCGCAGGGGGCCTCGGGAACACTGAAGCTTTCTTT CASSPAGGLGNTEAFF
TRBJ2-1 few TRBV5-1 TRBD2 TGCGCCAGCAGCTACCCGACTAGCGGGGGGCCCAACAATGAGCAGTTCTTC CASSYPTSGGPNNEQFF
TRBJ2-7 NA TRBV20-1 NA TGCAGTGCTAGAGTTTTAGGGGGTCTCTCCTACGAGCAGTACTTC CSARVLGGLSYEQYF
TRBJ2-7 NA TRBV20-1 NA TGCAGTGCTATCGGGTCGATGGGCTACGAGCAGTACTTC CSAIGSMGYEQYF
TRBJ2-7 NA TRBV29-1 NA TGCAGCGGGGGGAATTGGGGCTACGAGCAGTACTTC CSGGNWGYEQYF